The subject of this entry is one T cell receptor (beta chain). Per the original methods: Using reference gene primer amplification, nucleated cell counts were estimated. The table came from immunoSEQ multiplex PCR; TCRdb's copy has only in-frame clones and leaves some out. V and J calls plus clone size are reproduced from that table; the DNA served to infer D and trimming. The sample holds about 400,000 clones, about nine tenths seen once. These data come from a study of blood T cell repertoires in COVID-19. Study background: Some COVID-19 samples were acute and others convalescent; all came from the United States, Italy and Spain. PBMCs, B-cell-depleted T cells, or T cells provided the cDNA or gDNA that made up the material.

Trimming took 7 bases from V and 7 from J, leaving 13 bases between them. The CDR3 contains 12 residues. The genes are TRBV12-3 or TRBV12-4 and TRBJ1-2; D call uncertain. The source is a woman aged 25-40 years with active or convalescent COVID-19. The sequenced sample was peripheral blood. The CDR3 protein is CASMRGWGGYTF. In nucleotides, the CDR3 is TGTGCCAGCATGCGGGGATGGGGTGGCTACACCTTC.